Listed below are T cell receptor beta chains from one sample, sequenced in a study of CD8 T cells in ankylosing spondylitis. One entry per CDR3 protein results from TCRdb running MiXCR on the 5' RACE reads. Of around 130,000 distinct CDR3 sequences detected, around 7% appear once; the ten largest clones hold roughly an eighth. Specimen: blood, either unsorted or a sorted T cell fraction (not recorded which). The receptors originated from a male donor with ankylosing spondylitis or in good health (not recorded which). CDR3s leave out the opening cysteine and the closing phenylalanine or tryptophan.

v_call	j_call	cdr3_aa
TRBV5-1	TRBJ2-7	ASSPLASGGVYEQY
TRBV7-3	TRBJ2-2	ASSATRNTGELF
TRBV28	TRBJ1-1	ASSADRRNTEAF
TRBV27	TRBJ1-1	ASSPGQGFITEAF
TRBV7-8	TRBJ2-7	ASSLSFRYSESSYEQY
TRBV20-1	TRBJ2-7	SASGGGDEQY
TRBV20-1	TRBJ2-7	SALLAGGTS
TRBV20-1	TRBJ2-7	SASTFRPLYEQY
TRBV20-1	TRBJ2-1	SALPTSGKVNEQF
TRBV7-3	TRBJ1-2	ASSLREGQRDGYT
TRBV7-2	TRBJ2-7	ASSLEVQGAYEQY
TRBV20-1	TRBJ1-2	SASGTGFYGYT
TRBV20-1	TRBJ2-2	SAWTPTNTGELF
TRBV19	TRBJ2-7	ASSIDKGWPPGQGTLLGTYEQY
TRBV5-1	TRBJ1-2	ASSPSTGVIVAYT
TRBV29-1	TRBJ2-1	SVGTVYNEQF
TRBV29-1	TRBJ2-4	SVEKPGEDIQY
TRBV5-1	TRBJ2-5	ASSFAPEETQY
TRBV7-3	TRBJ2-2	ASSSSGRDTGELF
TRBV5-6	TRBJ2-1	ASSLAGSGESRNEQF
TRBV12-3/TRBV12-4	TRBJ2-3	ASKPSGDTQY
TRBV24-1	TRBJ2-1	ATSSKVGSGPRSGNEQF
TRBV5-1	TRBJ2-4	ASSLGYGNIQY
TRBV5-1	TRBJ2-1	ASSFGGLAANEQF
TRBV5-8	TRBJ2-5	ASSLLGGKETQY
TRBV5-1	TRBJ2-5	ASRNLDRGRSPQGETQY
TRBV12-5	TRBJ1-1	ASGLEGTSTGEAF
TRBV5-1	TRBJ2-4	ASSSGTVAKNIQY
TRBV5-5	TRBJ2-3	ASILDSGITDTQY
TRBV7-6	TRBJ2-3	ASSSTGDGTQY
TRBV20-1	TRBJ1-2	SARDNYGYT
TRBV25-1	TRBJ1-2	ASSSPDWPYGYT
TRBV20-1	TRBJ1-2	SARAQPQGLYGYT
TRBV5-1	TRBJ2-7	ASSLGPPGTGNNYEQY
TRBV5-1	TRBJ2-3	ASSAGQGSDTQY
TRBV5-1	TRBJ2-2	ASSLEEEYTGELF
TRBV5-1	TRBJ2-4	ASSPGEAAPAKNIQY
TRBV5-1	TRBJ2-7	ASSLDGQSSYEQY
TRBV7-2	TRBJ2-5	ASSRGTGLHQETQY
TRBV30	TRBJ2-7	AWSKRHLYEQY
TRBV29-1	TRBJ2-7	SVMKRFSYEQY
TRBV16	TRBJ1-2	ASSQLTGPLGYT